These T cell receptor beta chains were read from a single sample in a study of blood T cell repertoires in COVID-19. Some clones are missing from TCRdb's copy, which holds only in-frame ones; the method was immunoSEQ multiplex PCR. The profile shows 98,000 or so clones, 88% of them singletons. Input material: peripheral blood. The receptors were sampled from a human donor in a cohort sampled during active COVID-19. CDR3s include the opening cysteine and the closing phenylalanine or tryptophan. Each record gives: V gene, clone size, D gene, J gene, CDR3 protein, CDR3 DNA. The D gene is left open where the match is weak. Rows may omit the clone size; those that give it use once, few, many or a size class.

TRBV2	NA	NA	TRBJ2-7	CASSETSFEQYF	TGTGCCAGCAGTGAAACTAGTTTCGAGCAGTACTTC
TRBV29-1	NA	NA	TRBJ1-2	CSVAQNRDSGYTF	TGCAGCGTGGCCCAAAACAGGGATTCTGGCTACACCTTC
TRBV7-8	NA	NA	TRBJ1-1	CASSLTGGAFF	TGTGCCAGCAGCTTAACGGGAGGAGCTTTCTTT
TRBV28	NA	NA	TRBJ2-1	CASIPEQATTYNEQFF	TGTGCCAGCATTCCCGAGCAGGCCACGACCTACAATGAGCAGTTCTTC
TRBV27	NA	TRBD2	TRBJ2-7	CASSLSNSRGGPYEQYF	TGTGCCAGCAGTTTATCGAATTCGCGGGGGGGCCCTTACGAGCAGTACTTC
TRBV4-2	NA	NA	TRBJ2-3	CASSQTYAGTFTDTQYF	TGTGCCAGCAGCCAAACCTACGCCGGGACTTTCACAGATACGCAGTATTTT
TRBV15	NA	NA	TRBJ1-5	CATSRDRLSNQPQHF	TGTGCCACCAGCAGAGACCGACTTAGCAATCAGCCCCAGCATTTT
TRBV5-1	NA	TRBD1	TRBJ1-6	CASSRSDRAFSNSPLHF	TGCGCCAGCAGCCGTTCGGACAGGGCCTTCTCTAATTCACCCCTCCACTTT
TRBV2	NA	NA	TRBJ2-7	CASSAPGGRGNEQYF	TGTGCCAGCAGTGCCCCCGGGGGGAGGGGGAACGAGCAGTACTTC
TRBV10-2	few	TRBD1	TRBJ2-5	CASSDSQGVWETQYF	TGCGCCAGCAGTGATTCCCAGGGGGTTTGGGAGACCCAGTACTTC
TRBV18	NA	TRBD2	TRBJ2-3	CASSRGLAGGDTQYF	TGTGCCAGCTCACGCGGACTAGCGGGGGGTGATACGCAGTATTTT
TRBV19	NA	TRBD1	TRBJ1-2	CASSIATGSGYTF	TGTGCCAGTAGTATAGCGACAGGGAGCGGCTACACCTTC
TRBV15	NA	NA	TRBJ2-7	CATSSPELSSYEQYF	TGTGCCACCAGCTCACCTGAGTTAAGCTCCTACGAGCAGTACTTC
TRBV5-4	NA	NA	TRBJ2-7	CASSSYNGGAQYF	TGTGCCAGCAGCTCGTACAATGGGGGGGCACAGTACTTC
TRBV5-6	NA	NA	TRBJ2-7	CASTYLSGRTYEQYF	TGTGCCAGCACCTATCTAAGCGGCAGAACCTACGAGCAGTACTTC
TRBV19	NA	NA	TRBJ1-2	CASSAGGGKGGYTF	TGTGCCAGTAGTGCGGGGGGAGGGAAAGGAGGCTACACCTTC
TRBV14	NA	NA	TRBJ1-6	CASSWSSYNSPLHF	TGTGCCAGCAGCTGGAGCTCCTATAATTCACCCCTCCACTTT
TRBV5-1	NA	TRBD2	TRBJ2-7	CASSQGLAGQKYEQYF	TGCGCCAGCAGCCAAGGACTAGCGGGGCAGAAATACGAGCAGTACTTC
TRBV10-3	NA	NA	TRBJ1-1	CAISESQGRTEAFF	TGTGCCATCAGTGAGTCGCAGGGAAGAACTGAAGCTTTCTTT
TRBV10-2	NA	NA	TRBJ2-3	CASNLGAPTDTQYF	TGCGCCAGCAATCTAGGGGCACCCACAGATACGCAGTATTTT
TRBV3-1/TRBV3-2	once	NA	TRBJ2-5	CASSLPGFLADQYF	TGTGCCAGCAGCCTCCCCGGATTTTTAGCGGACCAGTACTTC
TRBV30	once	NA	TRBJ2-5	CAWGPRTVPQETQYF	TGTGCCTGGGGACCCAGGACAGTGCCTCAAGAGACCCAGTACTTC
TRBV5-1	NA	TRBD1	TRBJ1-1	CASSLDRVNTEAFF	TGCGCCAGCAGCCTGGACAGGGTAAACACTGAAGCTTTCTTT
TRBV19	NA	TRBD2	TRBJ2-1	CASSSRTREQFF	TGTGCCAGTAGTTCTAGGACTAGAGAGCAGTTCTTC
TRBV15	NA	NA	TRBJ1-5	CATSIYAGDQPQHF	TGTGCCACCAGCATATACGCAGGGGATCAGCCCCAGCATTTT
TRBV29-1	NA	TRBD2	TRBJ2-7	CSVGGLAGLRSYEQYF	TGCAGCGTTGGGGGACTAGCGGGGCTTCGATCCTACGAGCAGTACTTC
TRBV9	NA	TRBD1	TRBJ2-5	CASSVGVLGTGVQETQYF	TGTGCCAGCAGCGTAGGGGTCTTGGGGACAGGCGTCCAAGAGACCCAGTACTTC
TRBV15	NA	TRBD1	TRBJ2-7	CATSPGQASSYEQYF	TGTGCCACCAGCCCGGGACAGGCGAGCTCCTACGAGCAGTACTTC
TRBV5-1	NA	NA	TRBJ2-2	CASSFLGGGELFF	TGCGCCAGCAGCTTTCTCGGAGGCGGGGAGCTGTTTTTT
TRBV6-6	NA	NA	TRBJ2-6	CASRYRGSSGANVLTF	TGTGCCAGCAGATACAGAGGCAGCTCTGGGGCCAACGTCCTGACTTTC
TRBV11-2	NA	TRBD2	TRBJ2-3	CASSRRAGGTGTDTQYF	TGTGCCAGCAGCCGCAGAGCGGGAGGGACCGGCACAGATACGCAGTATTTT
TRBV6-4	NA	NA	TRBJ1-1	CASRSQAQGEAFF	TGTGCCAGCCGTTCACAGGCCCAGGGGGAAGCTTTCTTT
TRBV30	NA	NA	TRBJ1-4	CAWSFQVSSTNEKLFF	TGTGCCTGGAGCTTCCAAGTTTCGAGCACTAATGAAAAACTGTTTTTT
TRBV27	few	NA	TRBJ2-5	CASSPSWLQETQYF	TGTGCCAGCAGTCCCTCGTGGCTCCAAGAGACCCAGTACTTC
TRBV10-3	NA	TRBD2	TRBJ2-1	CAISSASGKINEQFF	TGTGCCATCAGTTCGGCTAGCGGGAAAATCAATGAGCAGTTCTTC
TRBV10-3	NA	NA	TRBJ1-1	CAISERSMNTEAFF	TGTGCCATCAGTGAAAGGAGCATGAACACTGAAGCTTTCTTT
TRBV5-1	NA	NA	TRBJ1-2	CASSQDSYYGYTF	TGCGCCAGCAGCCAGGACAGCTACTATGGCTACACCTTC
TRBV12-3/TRBV12-4	NA	NA	TRBJ1-1	CASLRGGAEAFF	TGTGCCAGTCTCCGTGGGGGCGCTGAAGCTTTCTTT
TRBV10-3	NA	NA	TRBJ1-2	CAISEGQPYGYTF	TGTGCCATCAGTGAGGGACAGCCATATGGCTACACCTTC
TRBV7-9	few	TRBD1	TRBJ1-6	CASSLMGQGASPLHF	TGTGCCAGCAGCTTAATGGGACAGGGAGCTTCACCCCTCCACTTT